This T cell receptor beta chain was identified in a study of cytomegalovirus exposure and HLA in healthy donors. The wider study: A subsequent analysis reported that the 120 validation repertoires were produced on the same platform that had also been used for the approximately 700 first-cohort repertoires.

Details on this clone: The antigen remains undetermined.

Produced via immunoSEQ multiplex PCR; TCRdb's table is partial and in-frame only. Here the sample spans some 98,000 clones, roughly 87% being singletons. CDR3 length equals 14 residues. The germline CDR1 and CDR2 sequences are SEHNR and FQNEAQ (reference sequence). V was trimmed by 1 base and J by 1 base, leaving 4 bases between them. The donors were part of the validation cohort of around 110 subjects. That cohort was separate from the first cohort, which comprised about 670 subjects. Study conclusions and caveats: Rare TCR sequences predominated, though certain public TCRs were found in many donors. It was confirmed in vitro that a few of the CMV-associated chains were specific for CMV antigens.

The V and J genes are TRBV7-9 and TRBJ2-2, with D unresolved. What was sequenced was PBMCs. The TCR comes from a man younger than 30 in good health and CMV-seropositive. CDR3 amino acids: CASSLGQNTGELFF. CDR3 DNA sequence: TGTGCCAGCAGCTTAGGACAGAACACCGGGGAGCTGTTTTTT.